This T cell receptor beta chain is from a study of cytomegalovirus exposure and HLA in healthy donors. This PCR relied on a set of 60 Vbeta primers and 13 Jbeta primers. Measured with immunoSEQ multiplex PCR; TCRdb has only the in-frame clones, and not every one. The table records roughly 150,000 clones, about 85% of them present only once. Overall study results and limits: Cytomegalovirus-associated TCR beta chains were listed, numbering 164.

The CDR3 runs 14 residues. Germline CDR1 is ENHRY and CDR2 is SYGVKD. Unmatched junction bases numbered 7, after V lost 8 bases and J lost 4 bases. Points on this clone: The antigen is undetermined.

The receptor was derived from a woman between 18 and 30 years old in good health and CMV-seronegative. V is TRBV10-3 and J is TRBJ1-5, with 8 bases identical to TRBD1. The sample comprised PBMCs. The CDR3 sequence is CAIDATGGNQPQHF. The CDR3 DNA follows: TGTGCCATCGATGCCACAGGGGGAAATCAGCCCCAGCATTTT.